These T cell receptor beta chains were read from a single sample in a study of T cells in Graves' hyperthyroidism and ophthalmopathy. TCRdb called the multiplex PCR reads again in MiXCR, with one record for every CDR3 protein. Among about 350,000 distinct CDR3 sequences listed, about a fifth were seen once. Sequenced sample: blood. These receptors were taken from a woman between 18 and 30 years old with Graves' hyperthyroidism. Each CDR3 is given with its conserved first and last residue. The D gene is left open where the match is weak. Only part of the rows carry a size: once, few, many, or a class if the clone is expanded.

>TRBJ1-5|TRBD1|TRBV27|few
CASSLRALQGRQPQHF
TGTGCCAGCAGTTTGCGAGCCCTACAGGGGCGCCAGCCCCAGCATTTT
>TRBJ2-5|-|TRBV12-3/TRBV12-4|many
CASSPLRGGGRETQYF
TGTGCCAGCAGCCCTTTAAGGGGGGGGGGCCGGGAGACCCAGTACTTC
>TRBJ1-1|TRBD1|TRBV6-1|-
CASSDLADRAMGAFF
TGTGCCAGCAGTGATCTGGCGGACAGGGCAATGGGAGCTTTCTTT
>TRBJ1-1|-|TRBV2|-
CRAALNTEAFF
TGTCGGGCAGCCTTGAACACTGAAGCTTTCTTT
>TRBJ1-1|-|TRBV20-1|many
CSARDVGGTEAFF
TGCAGTGCTAGAGATGTTGGGGGCACTGAAGCTTTCTTT
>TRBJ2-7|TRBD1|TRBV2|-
CASSEWPHQGENYEQYF
TGTGCCAGCAGTGAATGGCCCCACCAGGGGGAGAACTACGAGCAGTACTTC
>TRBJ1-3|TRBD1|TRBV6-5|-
CASSFPGQEDTIYF
TGTGCCAGCAGTTTCCCGGGACAGGAGGACACCATATATTTT
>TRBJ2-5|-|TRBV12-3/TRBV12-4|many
CASRRDLRETQYF
TGTGCCAGCAGACGGGACCTCCGGGAGACCCAGTACTTC
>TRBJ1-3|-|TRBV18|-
CASSGASGNTIYF
TGTGCCAGCTCAGGGGCCTCTGGAAACACCATATATTTT
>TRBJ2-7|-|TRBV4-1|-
CASSQGWVAEQYF
TGCGCCAGCAGCCAAGGATGGGTGGCCGAGCAGTACTTC
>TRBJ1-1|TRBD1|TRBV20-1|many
CSAPRDRREAFF
TGCAGTGCTCCACGGGACAGGCGTGAAGCTTTCTTT
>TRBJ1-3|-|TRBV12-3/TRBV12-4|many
CASSFLSSGNTIYF
TGTGCCAGCAGTTTCTTGAGCTCTGGAAACACCATATATTTT
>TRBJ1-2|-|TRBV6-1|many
CASREQTNYGYTF
TGTGCCAGCAGGGAACAGACTAACTATGGCTACACCTTC
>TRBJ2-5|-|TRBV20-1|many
CSAIRPEGETQYF
TGCAGTGCTATACGGCCCGAGGGGGAGACCCAGTACTTC
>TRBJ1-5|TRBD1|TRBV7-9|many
CASSVTGGDQPQHF
TGTGCCAGCAGCGTGACAGGGGGGGATCAGCCCCAGCATTTT
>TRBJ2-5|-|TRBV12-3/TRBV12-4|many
CASSLTTGEKTQYF
TGTGCCAGCAGTTTAACTACGGGCGAGAAGACCCAGTACTTC
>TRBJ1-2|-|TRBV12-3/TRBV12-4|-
CASRIVDRTRGYTF
TGTGCCAGCAGGATCGTCGACAGGACTCGTGGCTACACCTTC
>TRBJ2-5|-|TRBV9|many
CASSVEARGADQETQYF
TGTGCCAGCAGCGTAGAGGCCCGGGGAGCTGATCAAGAGACCCAGTACTTC
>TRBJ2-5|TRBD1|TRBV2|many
CASKRDSQETQYF
TGTGCCAGCAAGAGGGACAGCCAAGAGACCCAGTACTTC
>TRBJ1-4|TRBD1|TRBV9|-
CASSEGQFYPTNEKLFF
TGTGCCAGCAGCGAGGGACAGTTCTACCCAACTAATGAAAAACTGTTTTTT
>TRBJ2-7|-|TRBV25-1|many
CASSEDRLYEQYF
TGTGCCAGCAGCGAGGACCGACTCTACGAGCAGTACTTC
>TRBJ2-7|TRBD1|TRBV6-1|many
CASSEAISKAGGIREQYF
TGTGCCAGCAGTGAAGCGATTAGTAAGGCAGGGGGAATTCGGGAGCAGTACTTC
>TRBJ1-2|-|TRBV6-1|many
CASSARDGPEVYGYTF
TGTGCCAGCAGTGCCAGGGACGGGCCGGAGGTCTATGGCTACACCTTC
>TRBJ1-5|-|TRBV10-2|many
CASRQGLSNQPQHF
TGCGCCAGCAGACAGGGTCTGAGCAATCAGCCCCAGCATTTT
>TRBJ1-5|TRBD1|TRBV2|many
CASRGQGAAQHF
TGTGCCAGCAGGGGACAGGGGGCTGCCCAGCATTTT
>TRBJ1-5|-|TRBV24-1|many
CATSDSRDGVQPQHF
TGTGCCACCAGTGATTCTAGGGACGGAGTCCAGCCCCAGCATTTT
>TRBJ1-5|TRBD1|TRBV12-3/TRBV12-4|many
CASSQQGAGNQPQHF
TGTGCCAGCAGTCAACAGGGGGCAGGCAATCAGCCCCAGCATTTT
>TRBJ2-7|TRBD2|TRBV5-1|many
CASSFGSGANEQYF
TGCGCCAGCAGCTTCGGTAGCGGGGCCAACGAGCAGTACTTC
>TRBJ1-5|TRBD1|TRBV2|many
CASSEEGQGNQPQHF
TGTGCCAGCAGTGAAGAGGGACAGGGGAATCAGCCCCAGCATTTT
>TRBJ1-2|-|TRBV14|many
CASSQVGPAHTF
TGTGCCAGCAGCCAAGTAGGACCGGCTCACACCTTC
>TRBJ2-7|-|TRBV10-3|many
CATTRDNSYEQYF
TGTGCCACGACACGGGACAACTCCTACGAGCAGTACTTC
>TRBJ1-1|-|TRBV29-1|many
CSVEDQGGIEAFF
TGCAGCGTTGAAGATCAGGGTGGCATTGAAGCTTTCTTT
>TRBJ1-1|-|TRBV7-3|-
CASSHVNTEAFF
TGTGCCAGCAGCCATGTGAACACTGAAGCTTTCTTT
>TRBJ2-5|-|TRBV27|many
CASSFSTLQETQYF
TGTGCCAGCAGTTTCTCCACACTCCAAGAGACCCAGTACTTC
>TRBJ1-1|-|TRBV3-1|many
CASSPREGGGTEAFF
TGTGCCAGCAGCCCCAGGGAGGGAGGAGGGACTGAAGCTTTCTTT
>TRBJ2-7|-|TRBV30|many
CAWSMALSYEQYF
TGTGCCTGGAGTATGGCGCTTTCCTACGAGCAGTACTTC